These 4 T cell receptor beta chains were sequenced from one sample in a study of cytomegalovirus exposure and HLA in healthy donors. In the PCR, 60 Vbeta and 13 Jbeta primers were used. Here immunoSEQ multiplex PCR was the method, and the copy in TCRdb shows in-frame clones only, minus some. This table holds some 160,000 clones, 80% to 85% found once. Material: PBMCs. The receptors derive from a woman aged 18-35 years in good health and CMV-seronegative.

The V and J genes are TRBV28 and TRBJ2-3; TRBD2 agrees at 9 bases. The J segment lost 4 bases and the V segment lost 3 bases, leaving 2 bases of the junction unmatched. This CDR3 contains 14 residues. Germline V gives CDR1 MDHEN, CDR2 SYDVKM. The CDR3 region is CASSFPSGADTQYF. In DNA, the CDR3 is TGTGCCAGCAGTTTTCCTAGCGGGGCAGATACGCAGTATTTT.

The chain couples TRBV5-1 to TRBJ1-1, with 7 nucleotides matching TRBD1. Germline CDR1 SGHRS, CDR2 YFSETQ. This CDR3 region has 15 residues. Trimming cost V 0 bases and J 4 bases; bases outside gene matches: 6. CDR3 residues: CASSLEQGVGTEAFF. The CDR3 DNA reads as TGCGCCAGCAGCTTGGAGCAGGGGGTAGGCACTGAAGCTTTCTTT.

The rearrangement links TRBV6-1 to TRBJ1-1; D is unresolved. Trimming cost V 2 bases and J 1 base, with 8 bases left between them. This CDR3 region has 14 residues. Germline V lookup: CDR1 MNHNS, CDR2 SASEGT. CDR3 DNA sequence: TGTGCCAGCAGTGAAAAAGGAGGGAACACTGAAGCTTTCTTT. Translation gives CASSEKGGNTEAFF.

The V gene is TRBV28, the J gene TRBJ1-5; 10 bases map to TRBD1. CDR1 is MDHEN, CDR2 SYDVKM, per germline. The CDR3 sequence is 15 residues long. Trimming at V came to 6 bases and at J to 2 bases, leaving 4 bases not matched to a gene. Here the CDR3 reads CASRTGGSGNQPQHF. The CDR3 DNA follows: TGTGCCAGCAGGACAGGGGGCTCGGGCAATCAGCCCCAGCATTTT.